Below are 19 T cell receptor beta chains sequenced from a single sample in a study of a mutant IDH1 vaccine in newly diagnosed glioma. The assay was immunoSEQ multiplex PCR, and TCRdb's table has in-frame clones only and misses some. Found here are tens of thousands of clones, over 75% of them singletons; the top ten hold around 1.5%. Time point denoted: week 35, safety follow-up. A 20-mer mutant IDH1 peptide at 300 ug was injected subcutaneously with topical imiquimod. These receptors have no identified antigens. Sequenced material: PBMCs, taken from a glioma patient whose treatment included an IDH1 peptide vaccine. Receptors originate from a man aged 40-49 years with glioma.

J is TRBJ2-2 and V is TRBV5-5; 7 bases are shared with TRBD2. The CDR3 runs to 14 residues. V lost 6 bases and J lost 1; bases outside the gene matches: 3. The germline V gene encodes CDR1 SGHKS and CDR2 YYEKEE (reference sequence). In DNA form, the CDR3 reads TGTGCCAGCACCCGCGGGGGGAACACCGGGGAGCTGTTTTTT. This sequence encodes CASTRGGNTGELFF.

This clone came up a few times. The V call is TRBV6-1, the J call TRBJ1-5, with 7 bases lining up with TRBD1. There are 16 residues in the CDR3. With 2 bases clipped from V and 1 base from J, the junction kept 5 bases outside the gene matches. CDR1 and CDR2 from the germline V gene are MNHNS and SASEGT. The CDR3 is CASSERGGLSNQPQHF. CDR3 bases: TGTGCCAGCAGTGAAAGAGGGGGCCTAAGCAATCAGCCCCAGCATTTT.

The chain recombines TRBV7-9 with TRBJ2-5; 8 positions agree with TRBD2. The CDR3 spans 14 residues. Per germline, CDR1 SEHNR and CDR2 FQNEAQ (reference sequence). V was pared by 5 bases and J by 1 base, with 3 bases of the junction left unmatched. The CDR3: CASSPGLAQETQYF. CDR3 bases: TGTGCCAGCAGCCCTGGACTAGCCCAAGAGACCCAGTACTTC.

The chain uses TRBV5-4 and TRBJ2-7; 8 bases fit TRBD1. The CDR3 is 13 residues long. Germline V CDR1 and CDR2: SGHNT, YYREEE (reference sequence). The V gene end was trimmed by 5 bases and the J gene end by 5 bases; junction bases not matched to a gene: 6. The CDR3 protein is CASSLDRADEQYF. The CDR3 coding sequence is TGTGCCAGCAGTCTGGACAGGGCCGACGAGCAGTACTTC.

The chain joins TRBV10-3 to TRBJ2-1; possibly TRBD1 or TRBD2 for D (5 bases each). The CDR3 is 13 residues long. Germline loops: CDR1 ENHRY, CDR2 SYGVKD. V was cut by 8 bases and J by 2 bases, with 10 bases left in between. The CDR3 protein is CAIRGTAYNEQFF. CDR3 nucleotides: TGTGCCATCCGTGGGACGGCCTACAATGAGCAGTTCTTC.

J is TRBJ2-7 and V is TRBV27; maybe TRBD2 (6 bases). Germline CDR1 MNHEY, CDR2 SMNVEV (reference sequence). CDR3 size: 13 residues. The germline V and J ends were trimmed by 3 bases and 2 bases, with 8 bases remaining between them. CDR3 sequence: CASSFGGTYEQYF. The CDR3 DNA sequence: TGTGCCAGCAGTTTTGGCGGGACCTACGAGCAGTACTTC.

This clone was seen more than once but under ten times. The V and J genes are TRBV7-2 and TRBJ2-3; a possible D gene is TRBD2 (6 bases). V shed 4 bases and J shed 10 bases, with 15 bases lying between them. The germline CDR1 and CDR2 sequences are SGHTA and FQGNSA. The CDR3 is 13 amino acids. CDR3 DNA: TGTGCCAGCAGCTCGGGTAGCGGAACCCCGCAGTATTTT. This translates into CASSSGSGTPQYF.

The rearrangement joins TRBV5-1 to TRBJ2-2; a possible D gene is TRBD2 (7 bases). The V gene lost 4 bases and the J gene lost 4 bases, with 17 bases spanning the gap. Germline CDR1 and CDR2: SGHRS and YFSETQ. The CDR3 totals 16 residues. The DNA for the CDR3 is TGCGCCAGCAGCCCCGGGGGGCAGGGCGGCACCGGGGAGCTGTTTTTT. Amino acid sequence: CASSPGGQGGTGELFF.

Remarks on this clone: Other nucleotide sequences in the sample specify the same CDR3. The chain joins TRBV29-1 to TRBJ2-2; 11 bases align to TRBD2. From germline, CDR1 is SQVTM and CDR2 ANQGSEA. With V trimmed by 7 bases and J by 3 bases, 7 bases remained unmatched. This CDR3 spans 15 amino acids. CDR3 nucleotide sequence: TGCAGCGCGACGCTAGCGGGAGGCTACACCGGGGAGCTGTTTTTT. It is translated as CSATLAGGYTGELFF.

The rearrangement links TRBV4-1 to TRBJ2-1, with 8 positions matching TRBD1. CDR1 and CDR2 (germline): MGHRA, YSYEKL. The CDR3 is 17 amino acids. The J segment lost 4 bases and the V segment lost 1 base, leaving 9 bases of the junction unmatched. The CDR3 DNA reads TGCGCCAGCAGCCAAGGGGCCCGGGACAGGAGTTACAATGAGCAGTTCTTC. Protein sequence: CASSQGARDRSYNEQFF.

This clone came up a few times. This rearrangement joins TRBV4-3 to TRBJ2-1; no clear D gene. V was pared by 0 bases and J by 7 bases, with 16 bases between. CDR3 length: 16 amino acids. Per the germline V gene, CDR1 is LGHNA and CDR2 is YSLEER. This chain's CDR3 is CASSQDGGSWWNEQFF. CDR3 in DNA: TGCGCCAGCAGCCAAGACGGCGGCTCCTGGTGGAATGAGCAGTTCTTC.

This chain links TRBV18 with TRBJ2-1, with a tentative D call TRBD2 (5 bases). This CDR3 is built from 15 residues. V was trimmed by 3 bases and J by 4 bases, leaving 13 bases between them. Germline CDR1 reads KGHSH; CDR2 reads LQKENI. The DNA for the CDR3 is TGTGCCAGCTCACCCCGGGGTTCTTCTTACAATGAGCAGTTCTTC. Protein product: CASSPRGSSYNEQFF.

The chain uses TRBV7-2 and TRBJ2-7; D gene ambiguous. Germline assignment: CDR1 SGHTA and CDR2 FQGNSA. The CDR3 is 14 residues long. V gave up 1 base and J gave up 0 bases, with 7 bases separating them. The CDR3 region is CASSLGQASYEQYF. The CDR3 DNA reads TGTGCCAGCAGCTTAGGCCAGGCCTCCTACGAGCAGTACTTC.

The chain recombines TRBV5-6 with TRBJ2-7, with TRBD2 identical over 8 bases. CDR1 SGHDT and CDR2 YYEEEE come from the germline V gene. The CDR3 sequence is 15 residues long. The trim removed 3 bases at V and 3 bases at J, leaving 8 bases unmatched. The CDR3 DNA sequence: TGTGCCAGCAGCTCGGGAGGGGGACACTTCTACGAGCAGTACTTC. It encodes CASSSGGGHFYEQYF.

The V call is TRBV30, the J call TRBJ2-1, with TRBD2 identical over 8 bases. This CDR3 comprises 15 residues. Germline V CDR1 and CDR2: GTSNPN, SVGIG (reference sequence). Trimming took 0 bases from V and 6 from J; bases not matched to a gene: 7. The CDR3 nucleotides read TGTGCCTGGAGTGTACTTGCGGGGGGCCGCAATGAGCAGTTCTTC. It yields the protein CAWSVLAGGRNEQFF.

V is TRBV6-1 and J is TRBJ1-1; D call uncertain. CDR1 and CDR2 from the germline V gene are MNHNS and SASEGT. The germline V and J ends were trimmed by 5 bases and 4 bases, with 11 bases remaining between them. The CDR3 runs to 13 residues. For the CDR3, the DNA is TGTGCCAGCAGTCCCGGACGTGGCACTGAAGCTTTCTTT. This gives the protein CASSPGRGTEAFF.

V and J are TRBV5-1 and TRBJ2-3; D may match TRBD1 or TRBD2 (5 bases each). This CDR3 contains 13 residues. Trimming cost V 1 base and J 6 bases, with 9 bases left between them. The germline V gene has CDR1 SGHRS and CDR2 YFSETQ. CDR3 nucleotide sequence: TGCGCCAGCAGCTTGAGGGACCTGGATACGCAGTATTTT. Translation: CASSLRDLDTQYF.

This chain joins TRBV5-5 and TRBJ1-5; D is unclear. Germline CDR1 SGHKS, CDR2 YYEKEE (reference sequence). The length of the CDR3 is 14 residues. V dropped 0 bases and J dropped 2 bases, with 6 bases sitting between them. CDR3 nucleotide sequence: TGTGCCAGCAGCTTGGTGGCGGGCAATCAGCCCCAGCATTTT. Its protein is CASSLVAGNQPQHF.

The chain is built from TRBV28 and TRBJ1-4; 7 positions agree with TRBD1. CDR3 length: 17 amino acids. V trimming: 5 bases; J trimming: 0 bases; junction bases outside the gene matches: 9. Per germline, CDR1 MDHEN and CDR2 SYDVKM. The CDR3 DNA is TGTGCCAGCAGTCAACAGGGGTTGGGGACAACTAATGAAAAACTGTTTTTT. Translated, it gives CASSQQGLGTTNEKLFF. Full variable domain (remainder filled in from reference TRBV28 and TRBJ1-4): DVKVTQSSRYLVKRTGEKVFLECVQDMDHENMFWYRQDPGLGLRLIYFSYDVKMKEKGDIPEGYSVSREKKERFSLILESASTNQTSMYLCASSQQGLGTTNEKLFFGSGTQLSVL.